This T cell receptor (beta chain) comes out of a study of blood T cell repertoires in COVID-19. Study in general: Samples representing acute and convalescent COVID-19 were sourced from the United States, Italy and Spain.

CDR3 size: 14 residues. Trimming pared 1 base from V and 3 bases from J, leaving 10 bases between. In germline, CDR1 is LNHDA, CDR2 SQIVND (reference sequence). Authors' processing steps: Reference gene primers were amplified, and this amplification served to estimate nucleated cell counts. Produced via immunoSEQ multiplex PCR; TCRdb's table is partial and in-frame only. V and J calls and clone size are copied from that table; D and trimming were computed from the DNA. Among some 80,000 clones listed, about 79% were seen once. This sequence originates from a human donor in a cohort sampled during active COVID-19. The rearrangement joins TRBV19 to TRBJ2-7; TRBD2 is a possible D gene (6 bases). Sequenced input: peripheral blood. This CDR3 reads CASSIGGDGYEQYF. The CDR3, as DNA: TGTGCCAGTAGTATAGGGGGGGACGGCTACGAGCAGTACTTC.